Shown below are 10 T cell receptor beta chains from a single sample sequenced in a study of yellow fever vaccine responses in identical twins. TCRdb reprocessed the RT-PCR reads with MiXCR, giving one entry per CDR3 protein. The sample records roughly 2,200 distinct CDR3 sequences, approximately 80% being singletons. The source was T cells from blood (PBMCs), unsorted or a sorted subset (not recorded which), collected before or after yellow fever vaccination (not recorded which). The receptors were gathered from a female donor who received the yellow fever vaccine.

V gene TRBV7-3 combines with J gene TRBJ2-1; D unclear. V lost 5 bases and J 6 bases, leaving 14 bases between the germline ends. This CDR3 has 14 residues. Per germline, CDR1 SGHTA and CDR2 FQGTGA. The CDR3 DNA sequence: TGTGCCAGCAGCCCCTTGGACCTCGGCAATGAGCAGTTCTTC. This encodes CASSPLDLGNEQFF.

This chain uses TRBV19 with TRBJ2-1, with TRBD2 identical over 15 bases. V lost 10 bases and J lost 7; bases outside the gene matches: 8. This CDR3 has 15 residues. CDR1 and CDR2 from the germline V gene are LNHDA and SQIVND (reference sequence). The CDR3 DNA reads TGTGCCACCAGTGGCGGGACTAGCGGGAGGAATGAGCAGTTCTTC. It yields the protein CATSGGTSGRNEQFF.

The J gene is TRBJ1-1, the V gene TRBV14, with D tentatively TRBD1 (5 bases). Germline V gives CDR1 SGHDN, CDR2 FVKESK. The CDR3 has 14 amino acids. The V and J ends lost 3 bases and 0 bases respectively, with 8 bases between them. The CDR3 reads CASSQPGMNTEAFF. The CDR3 bases are TGTGCCAGCAGCCAGCCAGGGATGAACACTGAAGCTTTCTTT.

This clonotype was counted only a few times. The chain is built from TRBV4-1 and TRBJ2-1, with D perhaps assigned TRBD1 or TRBD2 (5 bases each). From germline, CDR1 is MGHRA and CDR2 YSYEKL. V was cut by 0 bases and J by 9 bases, with 15 bases left in between. This CDR3 has 15 residues. CDR3 bases: TGCGCCAGCAGCCAAGAGACCCCCGGGGCGGGTGAGCAGTTCTTC. It specifies CASSQETPGAGEQFF.

The rearrangement uses TRBV29-1 and TRBJ2-3, with TRBD2 matching over 7 bases. Per germline, CDR1 SQVTM and CDR2 ANQGSEA. The CDR3 has 14 residues. The V segment lost 3 bases and the J segment 2 bases; nucleotides outside the gene matches: 5. CDR3: CSVDKAGLTDTQYF. The CDR3 region has the DNA TGCAGCGTTGACAAAGCGGGGCTCACAGATACGCAGTATTTT.

V gene TRBV5-1 combines with J gene TRBJ2-5, with D unresolved. V was shortened by 4 bases and J by 1 base, with 14 bases between the two germline ends. This CDR3 has 15 residues. CDR1 is SGHRS, CDR2 YFSETQ, per germline. The CDR3 loop reads CASSVGGSTQETQYF. CDR3 DNA: TGCGCCAGCAGCGTGGGCGGAAGTACCCAAGAGACCCAGTACTTC.

The chain employs TRBV28 and TRBJ2-1; D may be TRBD2 (5 bases). This CDR3 has 15 residues. Trimming pared 4 bases from V and 6 bases from J, leaving 16 bases between. Per the germline V gene, CDR1 is MDHEN and CDR2 is SYDVKM. CDR3 coding DNA: TGTGCCAGCAGTTCCGCGGCGACGGGGTTCAATGAGCAGTTCTTC. Protein product: CASSSAATGFNEQFF.

The rearrangement links TRBV2 to TRBJ2-1, with D perhaps matching TRBD2 (5 bases). V shed 4 bases and J shed 10 bases, with 11 bases lying between them. Germline lookup yields CDR1 SNHLY and CDR2 FYNNEI. CDR3 length: 12 amino acids. The CDR3, as DNA: TGTGCCAGCAGTGTGGAGGCCTCCGAGCAGTTCTTC. Translating gives CASSVEASEQFF.

The chain carries TRBV4-1 and TRBJ2-1; 13 positions agree with TRBD2. Germline V gene lookup returns CDR1 MGHRA and CDR2 YSYEKL. The CDR3 has 16 amino acids. The junction had 6 bases not matched to a gene; V was cut back by 2 bases and J by 8 bases. CDR3 sequence (DNA): TGCGCCAGCAGCCAATTGGGGACTAGCGGGATCTATGAGCAGTTCTTC. It codes for CASSQLGTSGIYEQFF.

This clonotype counts as large. This sequence joins TRBV6-5 and TRBJ1-5; D gene uncertain. The CDR3 extends over 17 amino acids. The germline gives CDR1 MNHEY, CDR2 SVGAGI. The ends were cut back, 2 bases at V and 1 base at J, with 15 bases in the middle. CDR3 protein: CASSYGRAGESNQPQHF. CDR3 bases: TGTGCCAGCAGTTACGGACGGGCGGGAGAGAGCAATCAGCCCCAGCATTTT.